This TCR beta chain was captured by sequencing in a study of cytomegalovirus exposure and HLA in healthy donors. V lost 0 bases, J lost 4 bases, and 11 bases lay in between. The CDR3 loop spans 15 amino acids. Germline V gene data show CDR1 as SGDLS and CDR2 as YYNGEE. The study drew the donors from its approximately 120-subject validation cohort, separate from the approximately 700-subject first cohort. Profiled with immunoSEQ multiplex PCR; TCRdb holds only in-frame clones, not every one. This table has hundreds of thousands of clones, about nine tenths appearing once. Sequencing used PBMCs. The receptor comes from a woman between 18 and 30 years old in good health and CMV-seropositive. This sequence joins TRBV9 and TRBJ2-1, with a possible D match to TRBD2 (6 bases). CDR3 in amino acids: CASSVVAGYYNEQFF. For the CDR3, the DNA is TGTGCCAGCAGCGTAGTGGCGGGGTATTACAATGAGCAGTTCTTC.